This T cell receptor beta chain was profiled in a study of OX40 agonist ivuxolimab in advanced cancers. Study-wide points: Doses of 0.1 to 3.0 mg/kg were accompanied by clonal expansion of CD4+ and CD8+ blood T cells by week 6.

As regards this clone: What it binds is not known.

Patients were ineligible given autoimmune disease history or systemic immunosuppression. Clones were read by immunoSEQ multiplex PCR, and TCRdb kept only the in-frame ones, dropping some. The sample includes more than 60,000 clones, 80% to 90% of them seen just once. Looked up from germline, CDR1 is MNHNS and CDR2 is SASEGT. The CDR3 extends over 13 amino acids. V shed 2 bases and J shed 4 bases, with 8 bases lying between them. V is TRBV6-1 and J is TRBJ1-2; D uncertain. This clonotype was sampled from an adult with an advanced solid tumor such as melanoma, head and neck, liver or kidney cancer. Sequencing used CD4+ or CD8+ T cells sorted from blood, obtained in a trial of the OX40 agonist ivuxolimab. The chain's CDR3 is CASSEPSGYGYTF. DNA for the CDR3: TGTGCCAGCAGTGAACCCAGCGGCTATGGCTACACCTTC.